This T cell receptor beta chain derives from a study of blood T cells in healthy people across ages. Then a second PCR, running about 6 to 12 cycles, was carried out with a sample-barcoded 5' primer and a J-beta primer mix. TCRdb reprocessed the 5' RACE reads with MiXCR, giving one entry per CDR3 protein. This table has roughly 800,000 distinct CDR3 sequences, roughly 64% appearing once. Roughly 10 milliliters of peripheral blood were drawn from each donor. The V segment lost 5 bases and the J segment 3 bases; nucleotides outside the gene matches: 2. Germline V gives CDR1 SGHAT, CDR2 FQDESV (reference sequence). There are 14 residues in the CDR3.

This clonotype was sampled from a man aged 25 to 45 in good health. J is TRBJ2-7 and V is TRBV11-1; 12 nucleotides agree with TRBD2. Material for sequencing was blood. The chain's CDR3 is CASSPTSGGYEQYF. In DNA, the CDR3 is TGTGCCAGCAGCCCGACTAGCGGGGGCTACGAGCAGTACTTC.